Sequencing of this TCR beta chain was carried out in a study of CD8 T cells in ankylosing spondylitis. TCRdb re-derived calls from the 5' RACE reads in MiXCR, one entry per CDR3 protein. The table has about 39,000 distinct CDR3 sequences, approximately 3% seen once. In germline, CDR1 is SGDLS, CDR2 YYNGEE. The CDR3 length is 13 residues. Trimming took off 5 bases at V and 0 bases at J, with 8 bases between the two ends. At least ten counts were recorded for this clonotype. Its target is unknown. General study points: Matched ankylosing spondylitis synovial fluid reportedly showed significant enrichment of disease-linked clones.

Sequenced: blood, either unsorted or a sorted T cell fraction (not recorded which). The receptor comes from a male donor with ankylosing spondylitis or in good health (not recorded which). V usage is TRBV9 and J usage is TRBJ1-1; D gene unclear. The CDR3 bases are TGTGCCAGCAGTCAGAACATGAACACTGAAGCTTTCTTT. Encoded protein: CASSQNMNTEAFF.